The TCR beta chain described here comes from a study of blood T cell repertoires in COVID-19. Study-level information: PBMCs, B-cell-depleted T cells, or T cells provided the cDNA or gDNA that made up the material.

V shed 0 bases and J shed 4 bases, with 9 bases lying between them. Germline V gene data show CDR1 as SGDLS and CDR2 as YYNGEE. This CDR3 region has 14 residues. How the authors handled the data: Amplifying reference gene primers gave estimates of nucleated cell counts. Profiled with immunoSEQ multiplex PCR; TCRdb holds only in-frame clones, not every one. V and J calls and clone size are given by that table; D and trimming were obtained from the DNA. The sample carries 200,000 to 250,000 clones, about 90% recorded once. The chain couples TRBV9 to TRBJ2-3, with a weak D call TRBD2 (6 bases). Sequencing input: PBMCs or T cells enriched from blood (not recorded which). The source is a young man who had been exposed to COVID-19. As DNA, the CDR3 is TGTGCCAGCAGCGTAGCGGGACTTCCAGATACGCAGTATTTT. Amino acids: CASSVAGLPDTQYF. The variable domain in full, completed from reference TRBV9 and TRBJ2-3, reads DSGVTQTPKHLITATGQRVTLRCSPRSGDLSVYWYQQSLDQGLQFLIQYYNGEERAKGNILERFSAQQFPDLHSELNLSSLELGDSALYFCASSVAGLPDTQYFGPGTRLTVL.